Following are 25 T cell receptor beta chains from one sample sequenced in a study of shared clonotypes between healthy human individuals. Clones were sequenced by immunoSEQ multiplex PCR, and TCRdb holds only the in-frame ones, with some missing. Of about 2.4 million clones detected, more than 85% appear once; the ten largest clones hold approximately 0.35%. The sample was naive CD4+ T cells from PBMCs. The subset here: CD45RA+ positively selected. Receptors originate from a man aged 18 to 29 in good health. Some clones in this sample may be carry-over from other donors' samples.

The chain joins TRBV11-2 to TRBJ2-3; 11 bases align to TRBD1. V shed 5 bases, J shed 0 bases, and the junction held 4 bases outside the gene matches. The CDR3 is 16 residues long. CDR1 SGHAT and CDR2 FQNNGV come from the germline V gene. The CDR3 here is CASSARTGGSTDTQYF. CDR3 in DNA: TGTGCCAGCAGCGCCAGGACAGGGGGCAGCACAGATACGCAGTATTTT.

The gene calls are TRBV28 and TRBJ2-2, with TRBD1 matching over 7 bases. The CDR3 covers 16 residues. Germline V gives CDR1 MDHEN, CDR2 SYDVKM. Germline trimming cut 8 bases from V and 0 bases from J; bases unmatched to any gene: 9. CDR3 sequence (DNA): TGTGCCAGCCTGACCGGACAGGATCCGAACACCGGGGAGCTGTTTTTT. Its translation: CASLTGQDPNTGELFF.

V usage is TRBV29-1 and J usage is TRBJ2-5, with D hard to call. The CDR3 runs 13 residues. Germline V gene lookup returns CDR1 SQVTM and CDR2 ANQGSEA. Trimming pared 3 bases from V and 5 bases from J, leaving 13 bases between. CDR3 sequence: CSVEGTRRETQYF. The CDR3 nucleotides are TGCAGCGTTGAGGGAACACGTCGTGAGACCCAGTACTTC.

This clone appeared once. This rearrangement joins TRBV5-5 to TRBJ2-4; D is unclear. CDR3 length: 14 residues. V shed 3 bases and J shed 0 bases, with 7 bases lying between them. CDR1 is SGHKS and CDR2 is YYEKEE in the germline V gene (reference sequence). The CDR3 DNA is TGTGCCAGCAGCTCGGACCTAGCCAAAAACATTCAGTACTTC. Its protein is CASSSDLAKNIQYF.

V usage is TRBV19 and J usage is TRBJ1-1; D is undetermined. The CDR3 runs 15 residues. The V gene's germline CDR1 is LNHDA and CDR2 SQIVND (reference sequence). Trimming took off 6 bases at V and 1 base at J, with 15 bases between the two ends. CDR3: CASSPLQPRNTEAFF. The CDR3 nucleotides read TGTGCCAGTAGCCCCCTCCAGCCCCGGAACACTGAAGCTTTCTTT.

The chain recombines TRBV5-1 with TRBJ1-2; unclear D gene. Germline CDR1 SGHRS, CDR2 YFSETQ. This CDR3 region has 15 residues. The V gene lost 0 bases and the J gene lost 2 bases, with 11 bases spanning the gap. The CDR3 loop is CASSLGPGNNYGYTF. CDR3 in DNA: TGCGCCAGCAGCTTGGGACCCGGGAACAACTATGGCTACACCTTC. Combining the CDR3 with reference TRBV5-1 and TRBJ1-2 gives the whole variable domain KAGVTQTPRYLIKTRGQQVTLSCSPISGHRSVSWYQQTPGQGLQFLFEYFSETQRNKGNFPGRFSGRQFSNSRSEMNVSTLELGDSALYLCASSLGPGNNYGYTFGSGTRLTVV.

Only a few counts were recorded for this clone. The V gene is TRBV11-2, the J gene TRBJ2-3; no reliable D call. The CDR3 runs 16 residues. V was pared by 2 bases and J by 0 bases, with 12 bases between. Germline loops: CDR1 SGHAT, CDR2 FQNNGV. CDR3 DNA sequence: TGTGCCAGCAGCTTAACATTAAGCGCTAGCACAGATACGCAGTATTTT. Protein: CASSLTLSASTDTQYF.

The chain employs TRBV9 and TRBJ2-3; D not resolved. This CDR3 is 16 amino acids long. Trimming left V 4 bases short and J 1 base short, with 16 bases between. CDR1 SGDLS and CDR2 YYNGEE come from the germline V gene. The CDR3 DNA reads TGTGCCAGCAGCCCCCGACTCGAGTGGGGCACAGATACGCAGTATTTT. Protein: CASSPRLEWGTDTQYF.

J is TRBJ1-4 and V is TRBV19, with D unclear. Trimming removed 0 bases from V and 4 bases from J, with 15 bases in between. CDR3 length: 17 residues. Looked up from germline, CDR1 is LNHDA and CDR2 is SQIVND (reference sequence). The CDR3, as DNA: TGTGCCAGTAGTATAGATGTACGGCGGACCCTTAATGAAAAACTGTTTTTT. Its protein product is CASSIDVRRTLNEKLFF.

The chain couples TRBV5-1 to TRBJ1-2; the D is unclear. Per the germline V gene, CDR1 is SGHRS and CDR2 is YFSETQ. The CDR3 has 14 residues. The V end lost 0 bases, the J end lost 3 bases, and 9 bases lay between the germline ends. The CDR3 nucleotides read TGCGCCAGCAGCTTGGGGACGGATTACTATGGCTACACCTTC. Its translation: CASSLGTDYYGYTF.

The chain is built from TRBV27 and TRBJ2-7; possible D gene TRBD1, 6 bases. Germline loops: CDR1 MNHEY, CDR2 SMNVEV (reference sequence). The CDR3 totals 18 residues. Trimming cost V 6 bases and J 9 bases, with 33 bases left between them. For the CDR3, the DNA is TGTGCCAGCAGACCGAATCCAGGGAGCAGGGGTCCCCGCACCGGGCAGTACTTC. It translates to CASRPNPGSRGPRTGQYF.

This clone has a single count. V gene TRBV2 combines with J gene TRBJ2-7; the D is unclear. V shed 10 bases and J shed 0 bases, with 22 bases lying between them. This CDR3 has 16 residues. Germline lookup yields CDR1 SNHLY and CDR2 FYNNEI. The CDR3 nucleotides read TGTGCCACCAGGTTTGCAGCAGAGAGATACTCCTACGAGCAGTACTTC. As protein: CATRFAAERYSYEQYF.

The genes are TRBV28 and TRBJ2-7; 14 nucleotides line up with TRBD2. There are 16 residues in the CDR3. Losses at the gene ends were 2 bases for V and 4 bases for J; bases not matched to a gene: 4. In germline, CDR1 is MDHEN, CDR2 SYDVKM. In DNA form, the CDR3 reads TGTGCCAGCAGTTTAACCGGGACTAGCGGGAGATACGAGCAGTACTTC. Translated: CASSLTGTSGRYEQYF.

This chain's CDR3 is CASGPTGDQETQYF. As DNA, the CDR3 is TGTGCTAGTGGACCAACAGGGGACCAAGAGACCCAGTACTTC. This chain joins TRBV12-5 and TRBJ2-5; the match to TRBD1 covers 7 bases. The V gene's germline CDR1 is LGHNT and CDR2 FRNRAP. V lost 6 bases and J lost 0; bases outside the gene matches: 4. CDR3 length equals 14 residues. Using reference TRBV12-5 and TRBJ2-5 for the parts outside the CDR3, the full variable domain is DARVTQTPRHKVTEMGQEVTMRCQPILGHNTVFWYRQTMMQGLELLAYFRNRAPLDDSGMPKDRFSAEMPDATLATLKIQPSEPRDSAVYFCASGPTGDQETQYFGPGTRLLVL.

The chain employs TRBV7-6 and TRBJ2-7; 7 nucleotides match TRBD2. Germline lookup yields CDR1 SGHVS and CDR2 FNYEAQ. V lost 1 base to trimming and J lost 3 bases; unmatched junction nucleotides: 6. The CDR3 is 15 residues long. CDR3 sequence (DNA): TGTGCCAGCAGCTTAGGCGGGAGAGATTTCTACGAGCAGTACTTC. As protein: CASSLGGRDFYEQYF.

CDR3 region: CATQTRSSATYEQYF. The CDR3 DNA sequence: TGTGCCACGCAGACGAGGTCTAGTGCAACCTACGAGCAGTACTTC. The V call is TRBV5-4, the J call TRBJ2-7; D is undetermined. The CDR3 is 15 residues long. In germline, CDR1 is SGHNT, CDR2 YYREEE (reference sequence). The V gene lost 9 bases and the J gene lost 2 bases, with 21 bases spanning the gap.

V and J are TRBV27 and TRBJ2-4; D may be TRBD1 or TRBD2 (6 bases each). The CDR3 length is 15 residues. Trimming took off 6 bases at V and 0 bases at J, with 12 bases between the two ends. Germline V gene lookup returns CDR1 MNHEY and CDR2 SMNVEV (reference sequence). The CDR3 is CASSLGGLAKNIQYF. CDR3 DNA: TGTGCCAGCAGCTTAGGGGGGTTAGCCAAAAACATTCAGTACTTC.

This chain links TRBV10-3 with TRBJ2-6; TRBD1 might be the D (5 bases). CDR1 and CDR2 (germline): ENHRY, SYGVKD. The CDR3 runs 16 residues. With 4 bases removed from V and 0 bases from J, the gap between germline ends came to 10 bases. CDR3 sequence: CAISGDRYSGANVLTF. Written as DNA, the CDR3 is TGTGCCATCAGTGGTGACAGATACTCTGGGGCCAACGTCCTGACTTTC.

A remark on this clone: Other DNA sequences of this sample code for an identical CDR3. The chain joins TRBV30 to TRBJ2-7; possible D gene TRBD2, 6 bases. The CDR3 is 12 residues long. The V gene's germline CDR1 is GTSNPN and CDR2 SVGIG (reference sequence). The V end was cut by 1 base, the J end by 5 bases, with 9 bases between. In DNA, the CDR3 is TGTGCCTGGAGTGGAGGAGGGCACGAGCAGTACTTC. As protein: CAWSGGGHEQYF.

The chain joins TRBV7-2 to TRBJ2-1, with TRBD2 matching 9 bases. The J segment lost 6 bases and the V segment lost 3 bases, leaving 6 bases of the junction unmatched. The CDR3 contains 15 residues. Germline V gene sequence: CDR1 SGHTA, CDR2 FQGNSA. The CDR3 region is CASSLGGRAINEQFF. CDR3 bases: TGTGCCAGCAGCTTGGGCGGGAGGGCCATCAATGAGCAGTTCTTC. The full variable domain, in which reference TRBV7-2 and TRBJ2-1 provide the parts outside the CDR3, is GAGVSQSPSNKVTEKGKDVELRCDPISGHTALYWYRQSLGQGLEFLIYFQGNSAPDKSGLPSDRFSAERTGGSVSTLTIQRTQQEDSAVYLCASSLGGRAINEQFFGPGTRLTVL.

The CDR3 sequence is CASSLVVLTDRAGYTF. The CDR3 DNA reads as TGTGCCAGCAGCTTAGTTGTCCTTACGGACAGGGCTGGCTACACCTTC. The V call is TRBV7-8, the J call TRBJ1-2; 8 nucleotides match TRBD1. The V gene's germline CDR1 is SGHVS and CDR2 FQNEAQ. CDR3 size: 16 residues. J lost 7 bases, V lost 1 base, and 11 bases had no gene match.

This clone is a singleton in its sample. The CDR3: CASSLSWDGASGANVLTF. For the CDR3, the DNA is TGTGCCAGCAGCTTAAGCTGGGACGGCGCCTCTGGGGCCAACGTCCTGACTTTC. The J gene is TRBJ2-6, the V gene TRBV11-2, with D tentatively TRBD1 or TRBD2 (5 bases each). Trimming cost V 2 bases and J 0 bases, with 14 bases left between them. This CDR3 region has 18 residues. Germline CDR1 reads SGHAT; CDR2 reads FQNNGV. The whole variable domain, remainder taken from reference TRBV11-2 and TRBJ2-6, is EAGVAQSPRYKIIEKRQSVAFWCNPISGHATLYWYQQILGQGPKLLIQFQNNGVVDDSQLPKDRFSAERLKGVDSTLKIQPAKLEDSAVYLCASSLSWDGASGANVLTFGAGSRLTVL.

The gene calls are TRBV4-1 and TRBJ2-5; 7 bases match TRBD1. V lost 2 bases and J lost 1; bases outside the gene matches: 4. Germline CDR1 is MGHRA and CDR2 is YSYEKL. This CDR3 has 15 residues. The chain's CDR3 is CASSQQTGIQETQYF. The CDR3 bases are TGCGCCAGCAGCCAACAGACAGGGATCCAAGAGACCCAGTACTTC.

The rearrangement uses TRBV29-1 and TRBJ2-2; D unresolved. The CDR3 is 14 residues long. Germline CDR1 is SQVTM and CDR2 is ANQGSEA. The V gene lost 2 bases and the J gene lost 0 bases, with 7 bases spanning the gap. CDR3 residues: CSVESGANTGELFF. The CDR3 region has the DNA TGCAGCGTTGAAAGTGGGGCGAACACCGGGGAGCTGTTTTTT.

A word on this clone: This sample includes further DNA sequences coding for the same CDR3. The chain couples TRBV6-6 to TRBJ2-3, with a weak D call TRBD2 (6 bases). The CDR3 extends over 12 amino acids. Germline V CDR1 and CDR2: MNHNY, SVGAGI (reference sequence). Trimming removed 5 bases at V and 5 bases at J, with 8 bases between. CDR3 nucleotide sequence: TGTGCCAGCAGTCCGGGACTAGATACGCAGTATTTT. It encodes CASSPGLDTQYF.